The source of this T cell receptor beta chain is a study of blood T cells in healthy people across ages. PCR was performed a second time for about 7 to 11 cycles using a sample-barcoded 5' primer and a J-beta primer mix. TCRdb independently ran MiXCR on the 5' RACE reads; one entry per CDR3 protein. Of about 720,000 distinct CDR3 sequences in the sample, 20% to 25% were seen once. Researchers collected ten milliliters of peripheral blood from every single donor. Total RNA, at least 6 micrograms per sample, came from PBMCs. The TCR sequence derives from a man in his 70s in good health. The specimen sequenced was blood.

CDR3 region: CASSPIGTDNEQFF. CDR3 nucleotide sequence: TGTGCCAGCAGCCCTATCGGGACCGACAATGAGCAGTTCTTC. The chain recombines TRBV7-3 with TRBJ2-1; tentatively, D is TRBD1 or TRBD2 (5 bases each). Trimming took 5 bases from V and 5 from J, leaving 13 bases between them. CDR3 length: 14 residues. Germline assignment: CDR1 SGHTA and CDR2 FQGTGA.